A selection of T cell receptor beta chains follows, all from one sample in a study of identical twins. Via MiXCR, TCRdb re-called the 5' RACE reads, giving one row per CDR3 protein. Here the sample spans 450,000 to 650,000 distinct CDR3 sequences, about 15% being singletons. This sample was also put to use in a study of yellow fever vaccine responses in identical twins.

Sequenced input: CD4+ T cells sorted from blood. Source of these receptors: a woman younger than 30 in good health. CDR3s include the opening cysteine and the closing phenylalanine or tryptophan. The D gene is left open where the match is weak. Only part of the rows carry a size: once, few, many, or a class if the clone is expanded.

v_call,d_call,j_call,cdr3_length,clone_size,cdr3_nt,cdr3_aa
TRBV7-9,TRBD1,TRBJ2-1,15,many,TGTGCCAGCAGCTTAGAGCAGGGGGCAGGGAATGAGCAGTTCTTC,CASSLEQGAGNEQFF
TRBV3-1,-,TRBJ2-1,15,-,TGTGCCAGCAGCCAAATAGGGGCAGGTGGCAATGAGCAGTTCTTC,CASSQIGAGGNEQFF
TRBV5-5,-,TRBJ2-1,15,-,TGTGCCAGCAGCTTTAGGGAAGGCTCCTACAATGAGCAGTTCTTC,CASSFREGSYNEQFF
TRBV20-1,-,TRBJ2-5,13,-,TGCAGTGCTAGGGTCCAGGGTGAAAAGACCCAGTACTTC,CSARVQGEKTQYF
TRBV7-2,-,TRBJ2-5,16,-,TGTGCCAGCAGCCGAGAAGGGCAGGGGTATGGAGAGACCCAGTACTTC,CASSREGQGYGETQYF
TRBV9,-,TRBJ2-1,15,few,TGTGCCAGCAGCGTAGGGGCTAGCGCATTAAATGAGCAGTTCTTC,CASSVGASALNEQFF
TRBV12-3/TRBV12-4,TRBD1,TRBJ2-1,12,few,TGTGCCAGCAACAGGGGGCTCGGTGAGCAGTTCTTC,CASNRGLGEQFF
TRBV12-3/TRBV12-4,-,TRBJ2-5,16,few,TGTGCCAGCAGTTTAGGTTTTTCGGGGTACCAAGAGACCCAGTACTTC,CASSLGFSGYQETQYF
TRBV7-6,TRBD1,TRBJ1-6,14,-,TGTGCCAGCAGCGCGGACAGGGTCTCTTCACCCCTCCACTTT,CASSADRVSSPLHF
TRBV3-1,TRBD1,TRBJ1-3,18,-,TGTGCCTTCTGCGCTAGGACAGGGGCCCAGTGGGCTGGAAACACCATATATTTT,CAFCARTGAQWAGNTIYF
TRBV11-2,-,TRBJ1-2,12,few,TGTGCCAGCAGCTCTACGGAGGATGGCTACACCTTC,CASSSTEDGYTF
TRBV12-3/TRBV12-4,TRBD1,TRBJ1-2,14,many,TGTGCCAGCAGTCGGACAGGGGATTTCTATGGCTACACCTTC,CASSRTGDFYGYTF
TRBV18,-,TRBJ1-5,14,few,TGTGCCAGCTCACCGGGGGGGGCGGTGCAGCCCCAGCATTTT,CASSPGGAVQPQHF
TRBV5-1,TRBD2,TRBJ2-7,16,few,TGCGCCAGCAGCTTGCCCCTAGCGGGTCCGTCCTACGAGCAGTACTTC,CASSLPLAGPSYEQYF
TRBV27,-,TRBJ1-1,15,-,TGTGCCAGCAGCAACCAACGTCGGCTGGACACTGAAGCTTTCTTT,CASSNQRRLDTEAFF
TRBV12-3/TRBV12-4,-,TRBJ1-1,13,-,TGTGCCAGCAGCCGATCCTCTCTTGAGTCGGCTTTCTTT,CASSRSSLESAFF
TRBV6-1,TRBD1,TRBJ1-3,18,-,TGTGCCAGCAGACGGGACAGCGCCCAGGGTCTCTCTGGAAACACCATATATTTT,CASRRDSAQGLSGNTIYF
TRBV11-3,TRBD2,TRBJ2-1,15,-,TGTGCCAGCAGCTCCGGACTAGCGGGAGGGACTGAGCAGTTCTTC,CASSSGLAGGTEQFF
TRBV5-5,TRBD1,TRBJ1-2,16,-,TGTGCCAGCATCTCTCGGGAGAGGACAGGGGGCTATGGCTACACCTTC,CASISRERTGGYGYTF
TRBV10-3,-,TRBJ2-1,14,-,TGTGCCATCACCAGACAGGCGATCTACAATGAGCAGTTCTTC,CAITRQAIYNEQFF
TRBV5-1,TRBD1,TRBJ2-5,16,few,TGCGCCAGCAGCTACGGACAGGGAAACGTCGGGGAGACCCAGTACTTC,CASSYGQGNVGETQYF
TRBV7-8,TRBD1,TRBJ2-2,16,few,TGTGCCAGCAGCTACAGCAGGGGGCAATACACCGGGGAGCTGTTTTTT,CASSYSRGQYTGELFF
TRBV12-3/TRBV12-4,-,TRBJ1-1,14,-,TGTGCCAGCAGTTTATTGGGGGGTGGCACTGAAGCTTTCTTT,CASSLLGGGTEAFF
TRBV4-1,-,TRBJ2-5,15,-,TGCGCCAGCAGCCAAGACCGACTGTACCAAGAGACCCAGTACTTC,CASSQDRLYQETQYF
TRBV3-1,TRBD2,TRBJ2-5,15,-,TGTGCCACCTTCGGACTAGCGGGGACACAAGAGACCCAGTACTTC,CATFGLAGTQETQYF
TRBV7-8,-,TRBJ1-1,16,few,TGTGCCAGCAGCTTAGCCTCCCCTGCGATGAACACTGAAGCTTTCTTT,CASSLASPAMNTEAFF
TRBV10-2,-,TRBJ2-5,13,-,TGCGCCAGCAGTGAACAGCTTCAAGAGACCCAGTACTTC,CASSEQLQETQYF
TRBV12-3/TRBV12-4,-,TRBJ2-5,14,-,TGTGCCAGCAGCCCCGACAGCTTTCAAGAGACCCAGTACTTC,CASSPDSFQETQYF